This TCR beta chain was profiled in a study of tumor-infiltrating lymphocytes in primary liver carcinoma. Study as a whole: Each sample had roughly 3.65 to 7.5 million productive TCRbeta reads regardless of tissue type.

Germline loops: CDR1 LGHNA, CDR2 YNFKEQ. The V gene lost 5 bases and the J gene lost 5 bases, with 22 bases spanning the gap. This CDR3 spans 17 amino acids. Starting material of about 450 ng total RNA yielded TCR beta cDNA via a constant-region primer. TCR beta libraries came from three nested multiplex PCR rounds using slightly modified ARM-PCR. PCR rounds one and two used TRBV1-TRBV30 forward primers with a C-beta reverse primer for roughly 10 cycles each. Using its own MiXCR run on the multiplex PCR reads, TCRdb lists one record per CDR3 protein. The repertoire holds about 120,000 distinct CDR3 sequences, with around 62% as singletons. Co-extracting RNA and DNA was done with roughly 17-34 mg of unsorted bulk tissue as input.

This sequence was found in a woman aged 60-75 years with primary liver carcinoma and hepatitis B virus infection. The J gene is TRBJ2-1, the V gene TRBV4-2; D may be TRBD2 (5 bases). The specimen was liver tumor tissue from sampling region 1. Subset reported: tumor region T1, superior pole. CDR3: CASSEAGSEATHNEQFF. CDR3 sequence (DNA): TGTGCCAGCAGCGAGGCTGGGAGTGAGGCCACTCACAATGAGCAGTTCTTC.